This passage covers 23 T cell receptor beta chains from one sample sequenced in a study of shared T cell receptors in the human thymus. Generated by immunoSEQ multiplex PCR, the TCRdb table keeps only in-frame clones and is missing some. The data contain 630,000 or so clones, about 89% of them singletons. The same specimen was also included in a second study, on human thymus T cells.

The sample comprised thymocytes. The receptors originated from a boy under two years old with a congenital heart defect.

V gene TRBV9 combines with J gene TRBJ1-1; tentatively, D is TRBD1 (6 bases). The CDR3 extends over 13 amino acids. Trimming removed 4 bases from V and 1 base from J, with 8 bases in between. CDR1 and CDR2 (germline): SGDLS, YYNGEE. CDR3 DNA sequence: TGTGCCAGCAGCCAGACAGGGAACACTGAAGCTTTCTTT. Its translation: CASSQTGNTEAFF.

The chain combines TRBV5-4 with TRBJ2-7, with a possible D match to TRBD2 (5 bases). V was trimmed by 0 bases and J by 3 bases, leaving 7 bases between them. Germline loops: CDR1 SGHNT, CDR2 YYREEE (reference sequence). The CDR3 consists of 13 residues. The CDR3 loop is CASSLGGYYEQYF. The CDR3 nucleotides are TGTGCCAGCAGCTTGGGAGGGTACTACGAGCAGTACTTC.

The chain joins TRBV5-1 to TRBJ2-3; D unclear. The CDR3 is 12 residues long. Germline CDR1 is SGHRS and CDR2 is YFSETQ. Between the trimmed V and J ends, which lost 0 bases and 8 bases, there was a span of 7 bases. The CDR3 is CASSLASGTQYF. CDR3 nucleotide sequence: TGCGCCAGCAGCTTGGCCTCGGGTACGCAGTATTTT.

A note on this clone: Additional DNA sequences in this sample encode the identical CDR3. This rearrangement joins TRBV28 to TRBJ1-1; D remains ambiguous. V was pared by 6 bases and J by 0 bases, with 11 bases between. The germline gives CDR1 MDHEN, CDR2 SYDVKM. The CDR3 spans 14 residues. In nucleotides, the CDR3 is TGTGCCAGCAGCCTAACCGGTATGAACACTGAAGCTTTCTTT. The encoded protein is CASSLTGMNTEAFF.

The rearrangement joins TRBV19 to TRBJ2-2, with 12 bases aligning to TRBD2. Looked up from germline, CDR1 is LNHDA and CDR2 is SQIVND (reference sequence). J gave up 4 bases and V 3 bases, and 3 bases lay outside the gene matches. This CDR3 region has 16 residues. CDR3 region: CASSILLAGGTGELFF. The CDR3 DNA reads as TGTGCCAGTAGTATCCTACTAGCGGGGGGCACCGGGGAGCTGTTTTTT.

The CDR3 nucleotides read TGTGCCAGCAACGCGGCTAGTACGGATGCCTCCTACGAGCAGTACTTC. Translating gives CASNAASTDASYEQYF. The V and J genes are TRBV2 and TRBJ2-7; D is ambiguous. V lost 7 bases and J 0 bases, leaving 19 bases between the germline ends. The length of the CDR3 is 16 residues. The germline CDR1 and CDR2 sequences are SNHLY and FYNNEI.

The DNA of the CDR3 is TGTGCCAGCAGTGAGGGGGCTAGCAATCAGCCCCAGCATTTT. It specifies CASSEGASNQPQHF. The rearrangement joins TRBV2 to TRBJ1-5; TRBD1 is a possible D gene (6 bases). Deletions cut 3 bases from V and 0 bases from J, with 6 bases between. The CDR3 contains 14 residues. The germline gives CDR1 SNHLY, CDR2 FYNNEI.

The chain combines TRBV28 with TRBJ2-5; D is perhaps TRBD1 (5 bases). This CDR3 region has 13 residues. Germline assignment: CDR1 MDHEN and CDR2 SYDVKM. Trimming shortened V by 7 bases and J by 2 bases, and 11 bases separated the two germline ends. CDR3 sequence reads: CASMGRAQETQYF. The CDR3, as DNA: TGTGCCAGCATGGGCAGGGCACAAGAGACCCAGTACTTC.

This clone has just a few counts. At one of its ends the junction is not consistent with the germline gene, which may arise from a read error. The CDR3 is CASSLARF. The CDR3 bases are TGTGCCAGCAGCTTGGCCCGGTTC. V and J are TRBV5-6 and TRBJ2-7; D remains unclear. The V gene's germline CDR1 is SGHDT and CDR2 YYEEEE. The CDR3 spans 8 residues.

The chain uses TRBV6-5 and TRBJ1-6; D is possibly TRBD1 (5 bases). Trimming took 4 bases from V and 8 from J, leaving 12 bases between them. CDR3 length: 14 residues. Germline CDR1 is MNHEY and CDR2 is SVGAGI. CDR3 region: CASSSQGAYSPLHF. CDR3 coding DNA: TGTGCCAGCAGTTCCCAGGGTGCGTATTCACCCCTCCACTTT.

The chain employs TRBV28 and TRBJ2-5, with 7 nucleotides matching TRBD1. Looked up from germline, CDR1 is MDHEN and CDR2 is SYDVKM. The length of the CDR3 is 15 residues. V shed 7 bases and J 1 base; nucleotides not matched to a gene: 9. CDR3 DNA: TGTGCCAGCAATACAGGGGTGGGAATCCAAGAGACCCAGTACTTC. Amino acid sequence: CASNTGVGIQETQYF.

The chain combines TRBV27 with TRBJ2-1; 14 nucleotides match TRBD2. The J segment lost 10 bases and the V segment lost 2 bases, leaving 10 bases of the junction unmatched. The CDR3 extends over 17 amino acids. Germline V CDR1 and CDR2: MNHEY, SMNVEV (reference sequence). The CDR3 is CASSLEIGTSGGLEQFF. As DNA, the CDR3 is TGTGCCAGCAGTTTAGAAATCGGGACTAGCGGGGGTTTGGAGCAGTTCTTC.

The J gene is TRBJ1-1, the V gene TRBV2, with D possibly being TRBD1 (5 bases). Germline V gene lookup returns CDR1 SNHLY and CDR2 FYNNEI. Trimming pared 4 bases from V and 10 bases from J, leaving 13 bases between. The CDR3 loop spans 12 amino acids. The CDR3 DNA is TGTGCCAGCAGTGCCCCGCCGGGGGGAGCTTTCTTT. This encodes CASSAPPGGAFF.

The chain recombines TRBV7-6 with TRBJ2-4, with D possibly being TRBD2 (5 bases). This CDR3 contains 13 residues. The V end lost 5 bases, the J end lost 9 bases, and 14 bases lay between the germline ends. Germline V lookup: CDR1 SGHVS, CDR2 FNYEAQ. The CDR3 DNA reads TGTGCCAGCAGCCTAGGACTCCAATCCATTCAGTACTTC. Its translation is CASSLGLQSIQYF.

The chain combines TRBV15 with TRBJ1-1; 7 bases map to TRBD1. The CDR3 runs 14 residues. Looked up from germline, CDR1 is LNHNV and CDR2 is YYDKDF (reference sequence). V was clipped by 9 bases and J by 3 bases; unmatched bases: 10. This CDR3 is CATKEPTGDTEAFF. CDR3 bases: TGTGCCACGAAGGAACCTACAGGGGACACTGAAGCTTTCTTT.

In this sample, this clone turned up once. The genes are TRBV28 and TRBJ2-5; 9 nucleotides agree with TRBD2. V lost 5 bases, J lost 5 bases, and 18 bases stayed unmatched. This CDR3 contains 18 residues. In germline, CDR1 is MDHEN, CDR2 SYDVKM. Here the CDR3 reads CASSPWGGGGGAWETQYF. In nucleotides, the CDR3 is TGTGCCAGCAGTCCATGGGGAGGTGGCGGGGGGGCCTGGGAGACCCAGTACTTC.

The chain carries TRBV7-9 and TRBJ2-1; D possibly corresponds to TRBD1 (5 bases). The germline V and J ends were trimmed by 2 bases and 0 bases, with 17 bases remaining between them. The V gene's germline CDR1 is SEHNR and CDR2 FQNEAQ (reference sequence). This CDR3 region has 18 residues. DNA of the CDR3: TGTGCCAGCAGCTTATCCGCTCTGACAGAGTCCTCCTACAATGAGCAGTTCTTC. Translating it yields CASSLSALTESSYNEQFF. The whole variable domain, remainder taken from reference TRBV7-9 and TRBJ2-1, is DTGVSQNPRHKITKRGQNVTFRCDPISEHNRLYWYRQTLGQGPEFLTYFQNEAQLEKSRLLSDRFSAERPKGSFSTLEIQRTEQGDSAMYLCASSLSALTESSYNEQFFGPGTRLTVL.

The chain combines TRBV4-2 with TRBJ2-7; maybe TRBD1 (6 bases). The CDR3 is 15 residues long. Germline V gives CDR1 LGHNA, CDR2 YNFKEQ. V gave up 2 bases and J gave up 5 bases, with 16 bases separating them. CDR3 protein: CASSQCAGVGDEQYF. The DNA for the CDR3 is TGTGCCAGCAGCCAATGTGCAGGGGTAGGGGACGAGCAGTACTTC.

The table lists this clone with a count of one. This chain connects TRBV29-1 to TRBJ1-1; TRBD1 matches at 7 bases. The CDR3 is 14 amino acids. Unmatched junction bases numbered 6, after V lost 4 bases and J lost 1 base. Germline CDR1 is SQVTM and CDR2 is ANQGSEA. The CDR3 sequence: CSVGGTERNTEAFF. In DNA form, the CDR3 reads TGCAGCGTTGGGGGGACAGAGAGGAACACTGAAGCTTTCTTT. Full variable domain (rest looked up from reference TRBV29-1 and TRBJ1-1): SAVISQKPSRDICQRGTSLTIQCQVDSQVTMMFWYRQQPGQSLTLIATANQGSEATYESGFVIDKFPISRPNLTFSTLTVSNMSPEDSSIYLCSVGGTERNTEAFFGQGTRLTVV.

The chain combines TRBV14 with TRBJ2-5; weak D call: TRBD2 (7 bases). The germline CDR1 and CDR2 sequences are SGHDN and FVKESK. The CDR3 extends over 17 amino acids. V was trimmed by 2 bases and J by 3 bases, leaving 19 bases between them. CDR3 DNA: TGTGCCAGCAGCCAACCCCTCGGGGGGCAGTGGGAAGAGACCCAGTACTTC. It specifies CASSQPLGGQWEETQYF.

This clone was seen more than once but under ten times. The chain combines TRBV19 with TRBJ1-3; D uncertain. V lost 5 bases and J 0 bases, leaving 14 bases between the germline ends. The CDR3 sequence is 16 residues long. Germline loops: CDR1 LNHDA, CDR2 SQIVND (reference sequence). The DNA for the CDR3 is TGTGCCAGTAGTTGTGGACTTTCCGGCTCTGGAAACACCATATATTTT. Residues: CASSCGLSGSGNTIYF.

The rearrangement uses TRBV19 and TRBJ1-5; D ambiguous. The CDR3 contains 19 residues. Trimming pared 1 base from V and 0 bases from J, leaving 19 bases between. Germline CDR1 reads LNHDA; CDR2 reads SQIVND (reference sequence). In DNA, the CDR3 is TGTGCCAGTAGTATAGCCCCTCGGAGGAGAAGGAATAGCAATCAGCCCCAGCATTTT. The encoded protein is CASSIAPRRRRNSNQPQHF.

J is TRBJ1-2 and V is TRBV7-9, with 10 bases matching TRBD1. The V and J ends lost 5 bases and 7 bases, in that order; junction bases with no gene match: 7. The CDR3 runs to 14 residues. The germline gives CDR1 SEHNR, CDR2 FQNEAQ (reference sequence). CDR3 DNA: TGTGCCAGCAGCAAGACAGGGGGCGAGGGTGGCTACACCTTC. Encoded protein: CASSKTGGEGGYTF.